The clone carrying this TCR beta chain has a count of ten or more. Its specificity is not known. This sample was taken from a study of CD8 T cells in ankylosing spondylitis. TCRdb ran MiXCR on the 5' RACE reads and lists one entry per CDR3 protein. The sample shows approximately 60,000 distinct CDR3 sequences, approximately 5.7% of them seen only once. The CDR3 spans 14 residues. The germline CDR1 and CDR2 sequences are DFQATT and SNEGSKA (reference sequence). V shed 6 bases and J shed 6 bases, with 18 bases lying between them. The study's findings and limits: Apparently characteristic of ankylosing spondylitis blood was a TCR beta motif (eight highly homologous variants).

Material: synovial fluid, either unsorted or a sorted T cell fraction (not recorded which). The chain has TRBV20-1 and TRBJ2-1; tentatively, D is TRBD1 or TRBD2 (5 bases each). The TCR sequence derives from a male donor with ankylosing spondylitis. The CDR3 DNA follows: TGCAGTGCCCCTAGGTTGTGGGGGATCAATGAGCAGTTCTTC. Translating it yields CSAPRLWGINEQFF.